These T cell receptor beta chains were read from a single sample in a study of T cell repertoires in cytomegalovirus infection. TCRdb independently ran MiXCR on the reads; one entry per CDR3 protein. Of approximately 500,000 distinct CDR3 sequences in the sample, more than 30% were seen once. These TCRs' antigens remain unknown. Specimen: cultured PBMCs, collected from culture after CMV antigen stimulation. These receptors all stem from a human donor in good health (CMV status not recorded). Some clones in this sample may be carry-over from other donors' samples. CDR3s include the opening cysteine and the closing phenylalanine or tryptophan. D genes are given only for firm matches. A row's size may be missing; if present it is once, few, many or a size class.

v_gene,abundance,d_gene,j_gene,CDR3aa,CDR3nt
TRBV7-4,many,.,TRBJ2-7,CASSLNAVASSYEQYF,TGTGCCAGCAGCTTAAATGCCGTGGCCAGCTCCTACGAGCAGTACTTC
TRBV27,.,.,TRBJ2-2,CASSPTGREFSTGELFF,TGTGCCAGCAGCCCGACAGGGCGGGAGTTCAGCACCGGGGAGCTGTTTTTT
TRBV4-3,.,.,TRBJ2-3,CASSQEGVTDTQYF,TGCGCCAGCAGCCAAGAGGGCGTAACAGATACGCAGTATTTT
TRBV4-3,.,.,TRBJ2-5,CASSQAPTGLEETQYF,TGCGCCAGCAGCCAGGCCCCTACAGGACTTGAGGAGACCCAGTACTTC
TRBV9,.,TRBD2,TRBJ2-1,CASSPSASGGGEQFF,TGTGCCAGCAGCCCCTCGGCTAGCGGGGGGGGTGAGCAGTTCTTC
TRBV29-1,few,TRBD2,TRBJ2-1,CSVEWSQRETLSYNEQFF,TGCAGCGTTGAATGGTCCCAGCGGGAGACCCTCTCCTACAATGAGCAGTTCTTC
TRBV30,.,.,TRBJ2-6,CALPRAGANVLTF,TGTGCCCTCCCAAGGGCTGGGGCCAACGTCCTGACTTTC
TRBV5-4,few,TRBD2,TRBJ2-5,CASSRRTSGSQETQYF,TGTGCCAGCAGCCGCCGGACTAGCGGGAGCCAAGAGACCCAGTACTTC
TRBV27,.,.,TRBJ2-3,CASSPPSASGTDTQYF,TGTGCCAGCAGTCCCCCTTCAGCGTCTGGCACAGATACGCAGTATTTT
TRBV2,.,TRBD1,TRBJ1-5,CASSLRTGTSNQPQHF,TGTGCCAGCAGTCTACGGACAGGAACTAGCAATCAGCCCCAGCATTTT
TRBV6-1,once,TRBD2,TRBJ2-7,CASSEATSGRHEQYF,TGTGCCAGCAGTGAAGCGACTAGCGGGAGACATGAGCAGTACTTC
TRBV6-2/TRBV6-3,many,TRBD2,TRBJ2-2,CASSHRTSGISGELFF,TGTGCCAGCAGTCATAGGACTAGCGGGATATCCGGGGAGCTGTTTTTT
TRBV19,few,.,TRBJ2-1,CASSWLAGSQGEQFF,TGTGCCAGTAGTTGGTTGGCCGGTTCTCAGGGGGAGCAGTTCTTC
TRBV12-3/TRBV12-4,few,.,TRBJ2-4,CASSFGGNIQYF,TGTGCCAGCAGTTTTGGGGGGAACATTCAGTACTTC
TRBV7-9,.,TRBD1,TRBJ1-2,CASSLEGQGAYGYTF,TGTGCCAGCAGCTTAGAAGGGCAGGGGGCTTACGGCTACACCTTC
TRBV6-6,.,TRBD2,TRBJ2-7,CASSPSSGSGYEQYF,TGTGCCAGCAGTCCCTCCAGCGGGAGTGGATACGAGCAGTACTTC
TRBV6-2/TRBV6-3,.,.,TRBJ2-7,CASARGSGYEQYF,TGTGCCAGCGCCCGGGGTAGCGGCTACGAGCAGTACTTC
TRBV28,few,.,TRBJ1-1,CASRTNTEGLGAFF,TGTGCCAGCAGAACGAATACAGAGGGGCTAGGAGCTTTCTTT
TRBV15,.,TRBD1,TRBJ1-1,CATSGGGMNTEAFF,TGTGCCACCTCAGGGGGGGGAATGAACACTGAAGCTTTCTTT
TRBV7-2,.,.,TRBJ2-7,CASSFRGHPYEQYF,TGTGCCAGCAGCTTCCGGGGGCACCCCTACGAGCAGTACTTC
TRBV20-1,.,TRBD1,TRBJ1-1,CSARDQGGETEAFF,TGCAGTGCTAGAGATCAGGGGGGCGAGACTGAAGCTTTCTTT
TRBV6-2/TRBV6-3,.,TRBD2,TRBJ2-1,CASSPLGRAVYNEQFF,TGTGCCAGCAGTCCCTTGGGGAGGGCCGTCTACAATGAGCAGTTCTTC
TRBV6-6,.,.,TRBJ2-2,CASNSGLITGELFF,TGTGCCAGCAATTCGGGACTGATCACCGGGGAGCTGTTTTTT
TRBV6-2/TRBV6-3,.,.,TRBJ1-6,CASVFSSGRNSPLHF,TGTGCCAGCGTGTTTTCCAGCGGGAGAAATTCACCCCTCCACTTT
TRBV6-6,.,.,TRBJ2-3,CASSYQGSSTDTQYF,TGTGCCAGCAGTTATCAGGGGTCTAGCACAGATACGCAGTATTTT
TRBV30,many,.,TRBJ2-1,CAWSRRRDNEQFF,TGTGCCTGGAGTCGTCGGCGAGACAATGAGCAGTTCTTC
TRBV20-1,.,.,TRBJ1-1,CSAPTDLSEAFF,TGCAGTGCCCCAACAGACCTCAGTGAAGCTTTCTTT
TRBV12-3/TRBV12-4,few,TRBD1,TRBJ1-2,CASSLGTGGYYGYTF,TGTGCCAGCAGTTTGGGGACAGGGGGCTACTATGGCTACACCTTC
TRBV7-2,few,.,TRBJ1-4,CASSPNFARVGEKLFF,TGTGCCAGCAGCCCCAACTTCGCGAGGGTGGGTGAAAAACTGTTTTTT
TRBV7-6,few,.,TRBJ1-1,CASSPNRGNTEAFF,TGTGCCAGCAGCCCCAACCGGGGGAACACTGAAGCTTTCTTT
TRBV6-2/TRBV6-3,.,.,TRBJ1-6,CASIPATTRNSPLHF,TGTGCCAGCATCCCCGCGACGACCCGTAATTCACCCCTCCACTTT
TRBV4-2,.,.,TRBJ2-1,CASSQTTLISYNEQFF,TGTGCCAGCAGCCAAACTACTCTTATCTCCTACAATGAGCAGTTCTTC
TRBV20-1,.,TRBD2,TRBJ2-5,CSASQLAGADETQYF,TGCAGTGCTAGTCAACTAGCGGGGGCGGATGAGACCCAGTACTTC
TRBV27,.,TRBD1,TRBJ1-1,CASRSDRATEAFF,TGTGCCAGCAGGTCGGACAGGGCCACTGAAGCTTTCTTT
TRBV6-5,many,.,TRBJ1-5,CASSRNRESNQPQHF,TGTGCCAGCAGCCGTAACAGGGAGAGCAATCAGCCCCAGCATTTT
TRBV7-2,many,TRBD2,TRBJ2-5,CASSTIAGRQETQYF,TGTGCCAGCAGCACTATAGCGGGACGGCAAGAGACCCAGTACTTC
TRBV2,.,TRBD1,TRBJ1-6,CASRDRGRGSPLHF,TGTGCCAGCAGGGACAGGGGGAGAGGATCACCCCTCCACTTT
TRBV4-1,few,TRBD2,TRBJ2-3,CASSQDQSSGRTDTQYF,TGCGCCAGCAGCCAAGATCAATCCAGCGGGAGGACAGATACGCAGTATTTT
TRBV7-2,.,.,TRBJ1-4,CASRPPGVPNEKLFF,TGTGCCAGCAGGCCCCCAGGGGTGCCTAATGAAAAACTGTTTTTT
TRBV5-5,many,.,TRBJ2-2,CASRSPGTWGTGELFF,TGTGCCAGCAGATCCCCGGGGACCTGGGGCACCGGGGAGCTGTTTTTT
TRBV6-1,.,TRBD2,TRBJ2-1,CASRRLASDEQFF,TGTGCCAGCAGACGACTAGCCAGCGATGAGCAGTTCTTC
TRBV3-1,.,.,TRBJ1-2,CASSHPSLGYTF,TGTGCCAGCAGCCATCCCTCGCTGGGCTACACCTTC
TRBV15,few,.,TRBJ1-1,CATSRDLGDTEAFF,TGTGCCACCAGCAGAGATTTGGGGGACACTGAAGCTTTCTTT
TRBV7-8,many,.,TRBJ2-7,CASSLLADSAGYEQYF,TGTGCCAGCAGCTTATTAGCCGACAGTGCAGGCTACGAGCAGTACTTC
TRBV5-1,.,.,TRBJ2-5,CASSLSDPATWETQYF,TGCGCCAGCAGCTTATCAGACCCGGCGACATGGGAGACCCAGTACTTC